These 22 T cell receptor beta chains came from one sample sequenced in a study of OX40 agonist ivuxolimab in advanced cancers. Produced via immunoSEQ multiplex PCR; TCRdb's table is partial and in-frame only. The profile shows about 120,000 clones, roughly nine tenths of them singletons. The sample here was CD4+ or CD8+ T cells sorted from blood, taken in a trial of the OX40 agonist ivuxolimab. All receptors derive from an adult with an advanced solid tumor such as melanoma, head and neck, liver or kidney cancer.

This clone is a singleton in its sample. This chain joins TRBV5-5 and TRBJ1-2; D is undetermined. Germline lookup yields CDR1 SGHKS and CDR2 YYEKEE (reference sequence). The germline V and J ends were trimmed by 2 bases and 2 bases, with 10 bases remaining between them. This CDR3 comprises 14 residues. The CDR3, as DNA: TGTGCCAGCAGCTTTCAAGCGGGAAACTATGGCTACACCTTC. It is translated as CASSFQAGNYGYTF.

With respect to this clone: This specimen includes other DNA sequences encoding the same CDR3. The chain carries TRBV10-3 and TRBJ2-5; no clear D. Trimming stripped 7 bases from V and 2 bases from J, with 8 bases between. The length of the CDR3 is 12 residues. From germline, CDR1 is ENHRY and CDR2 SYGVKD. The CDR3 DNA sequence: TGTGCCATCAAAGACGGACAAGAGACCCAGTACTTC. This codes for CAIKDGQETQYF.

This sequence joins TRBV18 and TRBJ1-6, with 9 bases identical to TRBD1. CDR3 length: 19 residues. Germline loops: CDR1 KGHSH, CDR2 LQKENI. J gave up 8 bases and V 0 bases, and 14 bases lay outside the gene matches. The CDR3 coding sequence is TGTGCCAGCTCACCACCGACCGGGACAGGGACAAGGAGGGATTCACCCCTCCACTTT. This sequence encodes CASSPPTGTGTRRDSPLHF.

This clone was counted a single time. The chain joins TRBV4-1 to TRBJ1-5; TRBD1 aligns across 9 bases. CDR3 length: 16 residues. V lost 4 bases and J lost 0; bases outside the gene matches: 4. CDR1 and CDR2 from the germline V gene are MGHRA and YSYEKL. CDR3 sequence (DNA): TGCGCCAGCAGCCCGAGGACAGGGGATAGCAATCAGCCCCAGCATTTT. Translation: CASSPRTGDSNQPQHF.

The V and J genes are TRBV15 and TRBJ1-4; maybe TRBD1 (6 bases). The ends were cut back, 4 bases at V and 5 bases at J, with 17 bases in the middle. Germline CDR1 reads LNHNV; CDR2 reads YYDKDF (reference sequence). This CDR3 has 16 residues. CDR3 nucleotide sequence: TGTGCCACCAGCAACCTCGCGGGGGGCTCGAATGAAAAACTGTTTTTT. This encodes CATSNLAGGSNEKLFF. Looking up the rest from reference TRBV15 and TRBJ1-4 gives the full variable domain: DAMVIQNPRYQVTQFGKPVTLSCSQTLNHNVMYWYQQKSSQAPKLLFHYYDKDFNNEADTPDNFQSRRPNTSFCFLDIRSPGLGDTAMYLCATSNLAGGSNEKLFFGSGTQLSVL.

This clone was seen a handful of times. This CDR3 reads CASSRPSTGGPSSYEQYF. The CDR3 DNA reads TGTGCCAGCAGCCGACCTTCAACGGGGGGGCCAAGCTCCTACGAGCAGTACTTC. The chain uses TRBV7-2 and TRBJ2-7; TRBD2 matches at 8 bases. This CDR3 contains 18 residues. CDR1 is SGHTA and CDR2 is FQGNSA in the germline V gene. The V gene end was trimmed by 5 bases and the J gene end by 0 bases; junction bases not matched to a gene: 15.

This chain links TRBV28 with TRBJ1-4, with D maybe TRBD1 (5 bases). V was clipped by 6 bases and J by 6 bases, with 11 bases between them. The CDR3 is made up of 13 amino acids. From germline, CDR1 is MDHEN and CDR2 SYDVKM. CDR3 loop: CASRAGNYEKLFF. Here the CDR3 DNA reads TGTGCCAGCAGGGCAGGGAACTATGAAAAACTGTTTTTT.

This sequence joins TRBV28 and TRBJ2-4; 8 positions agree with TRBD2. J lost 1 base, V lost 2 bases, and 4 bases had no gene match. The CDR3 consists of 16 residues. Looked up from germline, CDR1 is MDHEN and CDR2 is SYDVKM. The CDR3 DNA follows: TGTGCCAGCAGTTTAATGGTAGCGGGGGCCAAAAACATTCAGTACTTC. It codes for CASSLMVAGAKNIQYF.

V is TRBV19 and J is TRBJ1-1; D may be TRBD1 (5 bases). Per germline, CDR1 LNHDA and CDR2 SQIVND (reference sequence). The CDR3 loop spans 13 amino acids. V lost 3 bases and J lost 5, with 10 bases in between. The CDR3 region is CASSIEGRTEAFF. CDR3 in DNA: TGTGCCAGTAGTATTGAGGGACGGACTGAAGCTTTCTTT.

The rearrangement links TRBV5-3 to TRBJ1-6; D is perhaps TRBD1 (5 bases). TRBV5-3 is an open reading frame whose function is uncertain. V lost 7 bases and J lost 9, with 11 bases in between. The CDR3 runs to 12 residues. The CDR3 DNA is TGTGCCAGAGGGACCCCCAGTTCACCCCTCCACTTT. Amino acids: CARGTPSSPLHF.

This chain connects TRBV9 to TRBJ1-1; D ambiguous. The CDR3 has 14 amino acids. V lost 2 bases and J 1 base, leaving 9 bases between the germline ends. Germline V gene data show CDR1 as SGDLS and CDR2 as YYNGEE. The CDR3: CASSVRVGNTEAFF. CDR3 DNA sequence: TGTGCCAGCAGCGTCCGGGTCGGGAACACTGAAGCTTTCTTT.

This sequence joins TRBV28 and TRBJ2-5, with D possibly being TRBD1 or TRBD2 (6 bases each). The closer fit of TRBJ2-7 to the DNA end suggests the J call may be wrong. CDR3 length equals 12 residues. Germline V gene sequence: CDR1 MDHEN, CDR2 SYDVKM. CDR3 coding DNA: TGTGCCAGCAGTGTTGGAGGGGGCGAGCAGTACTTC. Encoded protein: CASSVGGGEQYF.

V is TRBV6-5 and J is TRBJ1-6, with 8 bases aligning to TRBD1. The ends lost 1 base at V and 8 bases at J; junction bases unmatched: 7. Germline V lookup: CDR1 MNHEY, CDR2 SVGAGI. CDR3 length: 16 amino acids. CDR3 DNA sequence: TGTGCCAGCAGTTACTTATCGGCAGGGGGCGATTCACCCCTCCACTTT. Translation gives CASSYLSAGGDSPLHF.

This sequence joins TRBV10-3 and TRBJ1-4; no firm D call. V shed 4 bases and J shed 5 bases, with 8 bases lying between them. The germline CDR1 and CDR2 sequences are ENHRY and SYGVKD. The CDR3 consists of 13 residues. The CDR3 DNA follows: TGTGCCATCAGTGTCGGCGGGAATGAAAAACTGTTTTTT. Translation gives CAISVGGNEKLFF.

This clone has only a few counts. The chain recombines TRBV10-1 with TRBJ2-4; 9 nucleotides agree with TRBD1. The CDR3 runs 18 residues. The V gene's germline CDR1 is WNHNN and CDR2 SYGVQD (reference sequence). The CDR3 DNA reads TGCGAAATCACAGGGGGCGAGATGACTGCCCTAGCCAAAAACATTCAGTACTTC. It translates to CEITGGEMTALAKNIQYF.

This sequence joins TRBV5-6 and TRBJ2-1; maybe TRBD1 (6 bases). Per the germline V gene, CDR1 is SGHDT and CDR2 is YYEEEE. Trimming shortened V by 4 bases and J by 4 bases, and 15 bases separated the two germline ends. This CDR3 contains 15 residues. CDR3 region: CASSPSGHPYNEQFF. The CDR3 DNA follows: TGTGCCAGCAGCCCCTCGGGACACCCTTACAATGAGCAGTTCTTC.

The CDR3 bases are TGTGCCTGGAGATTCCTGAGTGGCTACACCTTC. Its translation: CAWRFLSGYTF. The rearrangement uses TRBV30 and TRBJ1-2; D is unclear. Germline assignment: CDR1 GTSNPN and CDR2 SVGIG (reference sequence). Trimming cost V 3 bases and J 7 bases, with 9 bases left between them. The CDR3 loop spans 11 amino acids.

This sequence joins TRBV20-1 and TRBJ2-7, with 8 nucleotides matching TRBD1. Per the germline V gene, CDR1 is DFQATT and CDR2 is SNEGSKA (reference sequence). The CDR3 totals 10 residues. The V segment lost 3 bases and the J segment 9 bases; nucleotides outside the gene matches: 1. The CDR3 loop reads CSARTGVQYF. For the CDR3, the DNA is TGCAGTGCTAGGACAGGGGTGCAGTACTTC.

The V and J genes are TRBV7-2 and TRBJ2-2; D perhaps matches TRBD2 (5 bases). The CDR3 spans 12 residues. The V and J ends lost 8 bases and 10 bases respectively, with 14 bases between them. The germline CDR1 and CDR2 sequences are SGHTA and FQGNSA. CDR3 nucleotide sequence: TGTGCCAGCGCTCGGCGGGCCGAGGAGCTGTTTTTT. It yields the protein CASARRAEELFF. Full variable domain (missing parts from reference TRBV7-2 and TRBJ2-2): GAGVSQSPSNKVTEKGKDVELRCDPISGHTALYWYRQSLGQGLEFLIYFQGNSAPDKSGLPSDRFSAERTGGSVSTLTIQRTQQEDSAVYLCASARRAEELFFGEGSRLTVL.

This clone showed up just a few times. The sample contains more than one DNA sequence encoding this CDR3. V usage is TRBV18 and J usage is TRBJ1-2, with a tentative D call TRBD1 (5 bases). The CDR3 runs to 13 residues. V was shortened by 3 bases and J by 1 base, with 6 bases between the two germline ends. Germline values: CDR1 KGHSH, CDR2 LQKENI. CDR3 region: CASSPGDNYGYTF. The CDR3 coding sequence is TGTGCCAGCTCACCGGGGGATAACTATGGCTACACCTTC.

CDR3 amino acids: CASSQIGTASAVQYF. The CDR3 DNA follows: TGCGCCAGCAGTCAAATCGGGACAGCCTCAGCGGTGCAGTACTTC. The chain joins TRBV23-1 to TRBJ2-7; the match to TRBD1 covers 7 bases. TRBV23-1 belongs to the ORF category, with a function that is uncertain. The CDR3 contains 15 residues. Unmatched junction bases numbered 13, after V lost 2 bases and J lost 9 bases.

This clone was detected only once. This chain connects TRBV7-2 to TRBJ2-3, with D unclear. This CDR3 is 13 amino acids long. The V end was cut by 1 base, the J end by 5 bases, with 7 bases between. Germline CDR1 and CDR2: SGHTA and FQGNSA. CDR3 sequence: CASSLDWVDTQYF. DNA for the CDR3: TGTGCCAGCAGCTTAGATTGGGTAGATACGCAGTATTTT.